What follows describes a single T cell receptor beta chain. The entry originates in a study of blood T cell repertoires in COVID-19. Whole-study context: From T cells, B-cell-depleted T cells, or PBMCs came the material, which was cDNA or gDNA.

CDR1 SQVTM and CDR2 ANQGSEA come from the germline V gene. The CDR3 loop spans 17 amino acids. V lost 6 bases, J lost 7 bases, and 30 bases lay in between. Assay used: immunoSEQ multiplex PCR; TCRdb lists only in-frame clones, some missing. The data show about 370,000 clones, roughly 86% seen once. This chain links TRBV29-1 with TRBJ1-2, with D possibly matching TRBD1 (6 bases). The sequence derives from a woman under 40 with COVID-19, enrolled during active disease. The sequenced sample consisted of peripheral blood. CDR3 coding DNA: TGCAGCGTGGTGGGTTGGAGCAGGGGCCTCCTCAAAGGTGGCTACACCTTC. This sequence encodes CSVVGWSRGLLKGGYTF.